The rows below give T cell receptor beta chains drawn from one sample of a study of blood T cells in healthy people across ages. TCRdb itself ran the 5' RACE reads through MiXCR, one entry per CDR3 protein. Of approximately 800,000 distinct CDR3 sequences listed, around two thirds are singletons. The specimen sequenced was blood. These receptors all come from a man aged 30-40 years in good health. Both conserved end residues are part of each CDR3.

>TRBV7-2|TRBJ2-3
CASTLGLAATDTQYF
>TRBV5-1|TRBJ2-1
CASSWGLAGRGGYNEQFF
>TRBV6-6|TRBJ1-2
CASSRGANYGYTF
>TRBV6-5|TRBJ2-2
CASSYDRVNTGELFF
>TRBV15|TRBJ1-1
CAVGDRGANTEAFF
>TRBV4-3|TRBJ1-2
CASSQAGEANYGYTF
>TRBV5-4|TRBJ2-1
CASSPAHQTRNEQFF
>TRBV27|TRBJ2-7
CASSLSARQATSYEQYF
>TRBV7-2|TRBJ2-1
CASSLALAGVNEQFF
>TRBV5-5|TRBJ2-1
CASSPGGVLLNEQFF
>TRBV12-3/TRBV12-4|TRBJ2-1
CASSRTGQGGREQFF
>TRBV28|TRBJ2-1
CAVRQEGSDEQFF
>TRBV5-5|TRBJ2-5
CASSLRLAVSYNGQYF
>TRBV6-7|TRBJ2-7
CASTIQLAGSSYEQYF
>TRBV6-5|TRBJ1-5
CASNRRNQPQHF
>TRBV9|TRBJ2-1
CASSVEGPVISYNEQFF
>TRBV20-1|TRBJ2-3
CSANSGGADLDTQYF
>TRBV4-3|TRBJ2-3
CASSQLAGDPTDTQYF
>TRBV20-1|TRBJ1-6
CSAQRARNSPLHF
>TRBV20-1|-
CSARDTGLARETQYF
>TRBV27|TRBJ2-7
CASSLSLGFTYEQYF
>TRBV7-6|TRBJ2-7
CASSVAPRQEQYF
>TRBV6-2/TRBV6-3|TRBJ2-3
CASRGTAPDTQYF
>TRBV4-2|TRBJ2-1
CASSQSTGYNEQFF
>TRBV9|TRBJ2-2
CASSHGGTLGLGELFF
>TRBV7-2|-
CASSRTWVSGETQFF
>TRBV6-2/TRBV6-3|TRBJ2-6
CASSRPIGQVSGANVLTF
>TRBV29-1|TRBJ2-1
CSGRDGYNEQFF
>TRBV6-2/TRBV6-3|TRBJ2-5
CASSYSVREETQYF
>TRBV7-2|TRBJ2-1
CASSLDSVSPSYNEQFF
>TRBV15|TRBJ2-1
CATSRESVAGAKQFF
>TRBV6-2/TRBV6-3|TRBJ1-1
CASNRQGYTEAFF
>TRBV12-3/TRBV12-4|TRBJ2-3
CASSPLAGGPSTDTQYF
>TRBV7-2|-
CASSPRQGANNEQYF
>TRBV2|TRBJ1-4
CASSEEAGTNEKLFF
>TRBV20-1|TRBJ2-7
CSARVKRGLPYEQYF
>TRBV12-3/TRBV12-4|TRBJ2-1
CASSSQGQGYNEQFF
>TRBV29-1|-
CSVTGGGETQYF
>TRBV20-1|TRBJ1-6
CSAGPTGYPLHF
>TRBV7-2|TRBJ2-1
CASSDRGLAPTYNEQFF
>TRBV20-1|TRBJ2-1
CSASRTRPENNEQFF
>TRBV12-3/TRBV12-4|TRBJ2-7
CASSSTRGTAPYEQYF
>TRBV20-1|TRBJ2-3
CSAPTSGGADTQYF
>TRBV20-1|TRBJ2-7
CSARDLMGKGSYEQYF
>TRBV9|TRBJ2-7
CASSAHKFSYEQYF